One sample yielded the 14 T cell receptor beta chains listed below, sequenced in a study of blood T cells in healthy people across ages. For the second PCR, which ran for about 7 to 12 cycles, a sample-barcoded 5' primer and a J-beta primer mix were used. TCRdb redid the calling of the 5' RACE reads with MiXCR, one entry per CDR3 protein. Of roughly 1,800,000 distinct CDR3 sequences listed, less than 50% were seen once; the top ten hold 2.1%. Input material: blood. Source of these receptors: a woman aged 40 to 49 in good health.

The genes are TRBV29-1 and TRBJ2-7; possible D gene TRBD2, 5 bases. V was cut by 1 base and J by 10 bases, with 11 bases left in between. The germline CDR1 and CDR2 sequences are SQVTM and ANQGSEA. The CDR3 has 11 residues. CDR3 in DNA: TGCAGCGTTGAAGCGAATGAGGGACAGTACTTC. Translation gives CSVEANEGQYF.

The V gene is TRBV7-9, the J gene TRBJ2-7; 8 nucleotides align to TRBD1. This CDR3 has 17 residues. Germline CDR1 is SEHNR and CDR2 is FQNEAQ (reference sequence). Trimming removed 4 bases from V and 4 bases from J; junction bases left unmatched: 15. This chain's CDR3 is CASSSYPPPDRVYEQYF. The CDR3, as DNA: TGTGCCAGCAGCTCCTACCCGCCACCGGACAGGGTTTACGAGCAGTACTTC.

This clonotype was detected only once. This chain joins TRBV28 and TRBJ2-4; 7 bases agree with TRBD2. The J call is uncertain, as TRBJ2-7 better fits the DNA end. CDR3 length: 15 amino acids. CDR1 is MDHEN and CDR2 is SYDVKM in the germline V gene. CDR3 residues: CASSIGGTYSYEQYF. CDR3 nucleotide sequence: TGTGCCAGCAGTATCGGGGGGACCTATTCCTACGAGCAGTACTTC.

In DNA form, the CDR3 reads TGTGCCATCAGCGACAGGGGAGCTAACTATGGCTACACCTTC. Protein product: CAISDRGANYGYTF. The rearrangement uses TRBV10-3 and TRBJ1-2, with 8 bases lining up with TRBD1. Germline trimming cut 6 bases from V and 0 bases from J; bases unmatched to any gene: 3. The CDR3 spans 14 residues. Germline V gene data show CDR1 as ENHRY and CDR2 as SYGVKD.

This clonotype was found a few times. This chain connects TRBV5-1 to TRBJ2-1; D might be TRBD2 (5 bases). V was trimmed by 5 bases and J by 5 bases, leaving 17 bases between them. The CDR3 runs 15 residues. Germline CDR1 reads SGHRS; CDR2 reads YFSETQ. The CDR3 sequence: CASRVAQYKDNEQFF. Written as DNA, the CDR3 is TGCGCCAGCAGGGTAGCGCAGTACAAAGACAATGAGCAGTTCTTC.

This chain's CDR3 is CASLRTASLENEQFF. Here the CDR3 DNA reads TGTGCCAGTTTAAGGACAGCCTCCCTGGAAAATGAGCAGTTCTTC. The chain recombines TRBV28 with TRBJ2-1, with D possibly TRBD1 on 6 matching bases. This CDR3 comprises 15 residues. Trimming stripped 9 bases from V and 7 bases from J, with 22 bases between. Per the germline V gene, CDR1 is MDHEN and CDR2 is SYDVKM.

This sequence joins TRBV20-1 and TRBJ2-7; D may be TRBD2 (7 bases). The J call is in doubt because the DNA end fits TRBJ2-5 better. The CDR3 covers 16 residues. Germline CDR1 DFQATT, CDR2 SNEGSKA (reference sequence). The CDR3 nucleotides read TGCAGTGCTAGAGGGGCCATCGGGGGGCCGGCCGGGACCCAGTACTTC. Amino acids: CSARGAIGGPAGTQYF.

This clonotype was picked up a small number of times. V usage is TRBV6-1 and J usage is TRBJ2-1; unclear D gene. Looked up from germline, CDR1 is MNHNS and CDR2 is SASEGT. The CDR3 sequence is 15 residues long. Trimming stripped 6 bases from V and 3 bases from J, with 15 bases between. The CDR3 nucleotides are TGTGCCAGCAGGTTTCAAAGGACCCTCTACAATGAGCAGTTCTTC. This gives the protein CASRFQRTLYNEQFF.

The sample holds a few counts of this clonotype. V gene TRBV6-1 combines with J gene TRBJ2-7, with 8 nucleotides matching TRBD2. The J call is uncertain, as TRBJ2-5 better fits the DNA end. CDR1 is MNHNS and CDR2 is SASEGT in the germline V gene. This CDR3 contains 16 residues. The DNA for the CDR3 is TGTGCCAGCAGTGAAACATGGACTAGCATTGGGGAGACCCAGTACTTC. Translating it yields CASSETWTSIGETQYF.

The chain uses TRBV10-3 and TRBJ2-3; D is ambiguous. CDR3 length equals 16 residues. The V end lost 0 bases, the J end lost 3 bases, and 13 bases lay between the germline ends. Germline V gene data show CDR1 as ENHRY and CDR2 as SYGVKD. CDR3 nucleotides: TGTGCCATCAGTGAGTCTCCGGACCCCGGGACAGATACGCAGTATTTT. It translates to CAISESPDPGTDTQYF.

The chain recombines TRBV18 with TRBJ2-3; the D gene could be TRBD1 or TRBD2 (5 bases each). Germline CDR1 KGHSH, CDR2 LQKENI. This CDR3 has 13 residues. Trimming took 6 bases from V and 6 from J, leaving 13 bases between them. CDR3 coding DNA: TGTGCCAGCTCCCGCGCTGAGGGGGATACGCAGTATTTT. Protein product: CASSRAEGDTQYF.

Here the CDR3 reads CATNAGRPPYEQYF. The CDR3 nucleotides read TGTGCCACAAATGCAGGGAGACCCCCCTACGAGCAGTACTTC. The chain couples TRBV28 to TRBJ2-7; D tentatively fits TRBD1 or TRBD2 (5 bases each). The length of the CDR3 is 14 residues. V lost 10 bases and J lost 2, with 18 bases in between. The V gene's germline CDR1 is MDHEN and CDR2 SYDVKM.

CDR3 residues: CASSLTQGRNTF. In DNA, the CDR3 is TGTGCCAGCAGCTTAACCCAGGGAAGAAACACCTTC. J is TRBJ1-2 and V is TRBV7-2; tentatively, D is TRBD1 (5 bases). Trimming removed 2 bases from V and 12 bases from J, with 13 bases in between. CDR1 and CDR2 from the germline V gene are SGHTA and FQGNSA. The CDR3 runs to 12 residues.

There are a few counts of this clonotype. The gene calls are TRBV7-2 and TRBJ1-2, with 7 bases aligning to TRBD1. This CDR3 has 12 residues. Germline CDR1 SGHTA, CDR2 FQGNSA. The trim removed 8 bases at V and 4 bases at J, leaving 4 bases unmatched. CDR3 loop: CASGDRVYGYTF. CDR3 coding DNA: TGTGCCAGCGGGGACAGAGTCTATGGCTACACCTTC.